One and the same sample provided the 3 T cell receptor beta chains below, sequenced in a study of T-cell reconstitution after alpha-beta-depleted transplantation in children. It was with unique molecular identifiers that the TCRbeta library was prepared. TCRdb used MiXCR to reprocess the PCR reads, holding one entry per CDR3 protein. The repertoire includes about 640,000 distinct CDR3 sequences, around 17% of them detected once, and 0.9% to 1.2% sits in the top ten. This specimen was PBMCs from the stem cell graft donor, taken from the stem cell graft. Source of these receptors: a human donor who donated a stem cell graft to a child with acute myeloid leukemia.

There are a few counts of this clonotype. This chain connects TRBV20-1 to TRBJ1-2, with no clear D. Trimming stripped 4 bases from V and 5 bases from J, with 11 bases between. The CDR3 spans 12 residues. Germline V gene data show CDR1 as DFQATT and CDR2 as SNEGSKA (reference sequence). The CDR3 sequence is CSAILTGYGYTF. In DNA, the CDR3 is TGCAGTGCTATACTGACGGGTTATGGCTACACCTTC.

This clonotype was seen more than once but under ten times. The V call is TRBV6-1, the J call TRBJ1-2, with D possibly being TRBD1 (6 bases). The V end lost 5 bases, the J end lost 7 bases, and 17 bases lay between the germline ends. The CDR3 runs to 14 residues. CDR1 and CDR2 (germline): MNHNS, SASEGT. The chain's CDR3 is CASSPEGRGGGYTF. The CDR3 region has the DNA TGTGCCAGCAGTCCGGAGGGACGAGGGGGTGGCTACACCTTC.

This clonotype was seen repeatedly, ten times or more. The chain uses TRBV6-5 and TRBJ1-5; the match to TRBD1 covers 7 bases. The V gene's germline CDR1 is MNHEY and CDR2 SVGAGI. The CDR3 consists of 14 residues. The junction had 7 bases not matched to a gene; V was cut back by 8 bases and J by 3 bases. The CDR3, as DNA: TGTGCCAGCCGCAGGGGGGTTAACAATCAGCCCCAGCATTTT. Protein product: CASRRGVNNQPQHF.